This TCR beta chain was recorded in a study of quantifying T cell responses using KT2 cells (dated by TCRdb to about 2017). About the study as a whole: RNA was DNase-treated and reverse transcribed with TCR alpha and beta constant-region primers, mostly using SuperScript III. The efficiency of the T4 ligation step under optimum conditions was estimated to be above 9%. To prevent over-amplification, PCR2 was performed as a SYBR Green qPCR and halted at a predetermined fluorescence threshold. The study at large found these results: Even at the lowest spike-in tested, roughly one KT2 cell per 100,000 PBMC, KT2 sequences were still detected. No side-by-side comparison of the pipeline with other TCR sequencing techniques was included in the study. Counts of KT2 alpha and beta sequences scaled linearly with input KT2 cell number over several orders of magnitude. Saturation was seen in the detection of KT2 sequences when very high numbers of KT2 cells were spiked in.

The table lists this clonotype with a few counts. The target of this receptor is not known. No much larger clonotype is one base removed from it; base qualities were not supplied. Germline trimming amounts to 6 bases on V and 4 bases on J, with 10 as the count of junction bases outside the gene matches. The CDR3 runs 15 amino acids, cysteine and phenylalanine included. Left in the record is the CDR3 DNA by itself, 45 bases read in frame from the first base. CDR1 SGHAT and CDR2 FQNNGV are derived from the germline V gene. Library preparation used UMI-ligation and nested PCR. Using T4 RNA ligase 1, a single-stranded oligonucleotide bearing the Illumina SP2 sequence plus a UMI was ligated onto the 3' end of the cDNA. PCR1 consisted of approximately 4 cycles (98 degrees C 15 s, 69 degrees C 30 s, 72 degrees C 40 s), and for the beta primer an equimolar mix of RC1.1 and RC1.2 was used to cover TRBC1 and TRBC2. Starting at PCR2, TCR alpha and beta chains were handled separately, and sample indices and Illumina adaptors were added. The UMI, placed after an 8-base spacer, consisted of 12 random nucleotides arranged as two hexamers with a spacer between them. The libraries were sequenced on an Illumina MiSeq using v2 2x251 paired-end chemistry, usually with over 9 samples in each run. To boost diversity, each sequencing library was supplemented with PhiX DNA at about 4.5-8%. The study's processing was this. Raw reads were converted to FASTQ with bcl2fastq and demultiplexed by dual indices using Demultiplexor. Decombinator assigned V and J genes by tag matching, allowing a single base-pair mismatch. UMIs were used by Collapsinator to correct both sequencing errors and frequency errors caused by PCR heterogeneity. CDR3Translator turned Decombinator identifiers into nucleotide sequence, translated that sequence into amino acids, and pulled out the CDR3 based on C- and N-terminal motifs. A cluster of KT2 sequences sharing one unique molecular identifier was counted as one distinct KT2 TCR. The public reads were quality trimmed at Q25 with fastp and then assembled into clones with MiXCR by TCRdb, keeping productive beta chains. Entries are consolidated by CDR3 protein sequence, retaining the most common genes and DNA. The V and J calls, along with clone size, are taken from TCRdb and not from the paper's own processing. This sample has about 33,000 distinct CDR3 sequences in its table, and under 13% of those were observed once. 9.7% of the sample is in the top ten clones.

To test the sensitivity and accuracy of the pipeline, known numbers of KT2, a T cell clone whose TCR had already been sequenced, were spiked into unfractionated PBMC. A range of KT2-to-PBMC ratios was generated by mixing KT2 cells with a fixed number of PBMC. The clonotype originates from a human donor. The source material was PBMCs spiked with cells of the T cell clone KT2. This chain is built from TRBV11-2 and TRBJ2-3; a stretch of 7 junction bases matches TRBD2. The CDR3 region: CASRGQSGIADTQYF. The nucleotide sequence reads as follows: TGTGCCAGCAGAGGACAAAGCGGGATCGCAGATACGCAGTATTTT. This CDR3, with the reference TRBV11-2 and TRBJ2-3 proteins standing in past its ends, gives the full variable domain EAGVAQSPRYKIIEKRQSVAFWCNPISGHATLYWYQQILGQGPKLLIQFQNNGVVDDSQLPKDRFSAERLKGVDSTLKIQPAKLEDSAVYLCASRGQSGIADTQYFGPGTRLTVL.